The text below deals with one TCR beta chain. What it binds is not known. RNA transcripts provided the template for amplifying TCR beta CDR3 regions. HTBI-primed RT-PCR formed the first round, and a multiplex PCR formed the second. TCRdb reprocessed the multiplex PCR reads with MiXCR, giving one entry per CDR3 protein. The repertoire holds approximately 150,000 distinct CDR3 sequences, with approximately 40% as singletons. This specimen comes from a study of Graves' ophthalmopathy and Graves' hyperthyroidism. Additional autoimmune diseases, uncontrolled infections, pregnancy or lactation disqualified patients. General study results and limits: A 13-signature model separated ophthalmopathy from stable hyperthyroidism, reaching 85% to 90% sensitivity and less than 83% specificity cross-validated.

The source of this sequence is a man between 25 and 39 years old with Graves' ophthalmopathy. Sequenced input: peripheral blood.

CDR3 amino acids: CASSPFNQAYEQYF. For the CDR3, the DNA is TGTGCCAGCAGCCCCTTCAATCAAGCCTACGAGCAGTACTTC. The rearrangement joins TRBV7-2 to TRBJ2-7; D remains ambiguous. The germline V and J ends were trimmed by 5 bases and 2 bases, with 13 bases remaining between them. The CDR3 runs 14 residues. The V gene's germline CDR1 is SGHTA and CDR2 FQGNSA.